This TCR beta chain was documented in a study of CD8 T cells in ankylosing spondylitis. Study-wide results and limits: Disease-linked clones proved CD8+ and comparatively uncommon in peripheral blood. Ankylosing spondylitis blood appeared to be characterized by a TCR beta motif of fewer than ten highly homologous variants. Enrichment of disease-linked clones was reportedly significant in matched ankylosing spondylitis synovial fluid.

This CDR3 comprises 10 residues. Quantitative 5'-RACE was performed with molecular barcodes, and it yielded the TCR beta libraries. TCRdb passed the 5' RACE reads through MiXCR, listing each CDR3 protein once. The sample records 700,000 to 850,000 distinct CDR3 sequences, 10% to 15% being singletons. Details on this clonotype: Antigen: not known.

The receptor was isolated from a male donor with ankylosing spondylitis. The sequencing input was blood, either unsorted or a sorted T cell fraction (not recorded which). The rearrangement uses TRBV21-1 and TRBJ2-1; the table's D call, TRBD1, has no DNA check behind it. TRBV21-1 is tagged as a pseudogene. The CDR3 sequence: CARRGGEQFF. Here the CDR3 DNA reads TGTGCCAGACGGGGGGGTGAGCAGTTCTTC.